This T cell receptor beta chain is from a study of technical replicates of blood from a handful of donors. Assay: immunoSEQ multiplex PCR; the TCRdb copy retains only in-frame clones and omits some. Of more than 75,000 clones in the sample, roughly 95% were seen once. The germline V gene encodes CDR1 MGHRA and CDR2 YSYEKL. This CDR3 is 14 amino acids long. The ends were cut back, 1 base at V and 5 bases at J, with 9 bases in the middle. Input material: T cells isolated from PBMCs. This TCR was sampled from a human donor in good health. The chain joins TRBV4-1 to TRBJ2-1; D is uncertain. Here the CDR3 DNA reads TGCGCCAGCAGCCAAGCAGACTTGAACAATGAGCAGTTCTTC. Translation gives CASSQADLNNEQFF.